This T cell receptor (beta chain) was recovered during a study of cytomegalovirus exposure and HLA in healthy donors. Findings of the study overall: In vitro assays verified that three CMV-associated chains recognized CMV antigens specifically. The likely origin of a cluster of highly shared sequence variants was a sequencing artifact. The productive fraction for most TCR beta V segments was about 87% or about 30% in an earlier analysis. Across all donors, roughly uniform sequencing depth was an assumption of the presence/absence analyses.

Vbeta (60) and Jbeta (13) primers were used in the PCR. Only in-frame clones appear in the TCRdb table, and some are missing; sequencing was by immunoSEQ multiplex PCR. Found here are 180,000 or so clones, 75% to 85% of them singletons; the top ten hold about 1.5%. Note on this clone: As yet, its antigen is unknown.

The length of the CDR3 is 14 residues. V shed 0 bases, J shed 5 bases, and the junction held 2 bases outside the gene matches. Germline V gene lookup returns CDR1 SGHRS and CDR2 YFSETQ. This receptor was identified in a man younger than 30 in good health and CMV-seronegative. The chain links TRBV5-1 to TRBJ1-5, with 7 bases aligning to TRBD1. Material for sequencing was PBMCs. CDR3 bases: TGCGCCAGCAGCTTGGGGGACAGAGATCAGCCCCAGCATTTT. Translated: CASSLGDRDQPQHF.